The entry below describes one T cell receptor (beta chain). The length of the CDR3 is 14 residues. The V end lost 6 bases, the J end lost 2 bases, and 11 bases lay between the germline ends. The germline CDR1 and CDR2 sequences are SGHVS and FNYEAQ. The data are from a study of PD-L1 blockade in urothelial cancer. Time point denoted: peripheral blood 6 weeks after treatment start. The method was immunoSEQ multiplex PCR; TCRdb's version includes in-frame clones alone and lacks a portion of them. The sample carries some 110,000 clones, around 90% recorded once. The sequenced sample was PBMCs, obtained around atezolizumab (anti-PD-L1) treatment. The chain joins TRBV7-6 to TRBJ1-3; D is possibly TRBD1 (6 bases). The TCR was taken from a man between 60 and 70 years old with urothelial cancer. The CDR3 sequence is CASSRGKTGNTIYF. The CDR3 DNA follows: TGTGCCAGCAGTAGGGGGAAGACTGGAAACACCATATATTTT. Combining the CDR3 with reference TRBV7-6 and TRBJ1-3 gives the whole variable domain GAGVSQSPRYKVTKRGQDVALRCDPISGHVSLYWYRQALGQGPEFLTYFNYEAQQDKSGLPNDRFSAERPEGSISTLTIQRTEQRDSAMYRCASSRGKTGNTIYFGEGSWLTVV.